This T cell receptor beta chain was sequenced for a study of T cells in Graves' hyperthyroidism and ophthalmopathy. V was clipped by 3 bases and J by 0 bases, with 14 bases between them. There are 16 residues in the CDR3. Germline V gene lookup returns CDR1 SGHTA and CDR2 FQGNSA. This clonotype was recorded a few times. Amplified TCR beta CDR3 regions derived from RNA transcripts. Using the HTBI primer set, a first-round RT-PCR was run on the TCR CDR3. TCRdb re-derived calls from the multiplex PCR reads in MiXCR, one entry per CDR3 protein. The sample holds 300,000 to 500,000 distinct CDR3 sequences, around 14% seen once.

Sequenced: blood. The TCR originated in a woman in her twenties or thirties with Graves' hyperthyroidism. The V call is TRBV7-2, the J call TRBJ1-2; D gene unclear. As DNA, the CDR3 is TGTGCCAGCAGCTTTGAAGGAGCTCTTTCTAACTATGGCTACACCTTC. It encodes CASSFEGALSNYGYTF.